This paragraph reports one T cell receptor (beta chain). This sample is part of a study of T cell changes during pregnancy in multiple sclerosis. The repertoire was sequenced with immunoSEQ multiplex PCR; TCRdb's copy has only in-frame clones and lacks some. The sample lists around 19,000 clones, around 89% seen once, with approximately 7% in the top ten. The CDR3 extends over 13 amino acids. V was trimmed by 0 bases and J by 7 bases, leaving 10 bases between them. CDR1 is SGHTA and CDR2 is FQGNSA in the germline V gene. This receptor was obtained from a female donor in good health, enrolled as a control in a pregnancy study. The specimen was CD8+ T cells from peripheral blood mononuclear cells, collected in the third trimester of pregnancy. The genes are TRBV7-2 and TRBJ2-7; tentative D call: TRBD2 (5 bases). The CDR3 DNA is TGTGCCAGCAGCTTAGCGACCCGCGGGGAGCAGTACTTC. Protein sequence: CASSLATRGEQYF. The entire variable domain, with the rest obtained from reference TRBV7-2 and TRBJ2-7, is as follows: GAGVSQSPSNKVTEKGKDVELRCDPISGHTALYWYRQSLGQGLEFLIYFQGNSAPDKSGLPSDRFSAERTGGSVSTLTIQRTQQEDSAVYLCASSLATRGEQYFGPGTRLTVT.